The T cell receptor beta chain under discussion was sequenced for a study of T cells expressing NK-cell markers. Study-level points and caveats: Whether expanded NKG2C-expressing T cell clones recognize HCMV is unknown.

In regard to this clonotype: Antigen: not known.

The CDR3 runs 15 residues. TCRdb reprocessed the 5' RACE reads, keeping one entry per CDR3 protein, no DNA. This sample's table reports about 430,000 distinct CDR3 sequences. This sequence joins TRBV12-3 or TRBV12-4 and TRBJ1-2; the TCRdb D gene call, TRBD1, has no DNA to confirm it. The receptor's source is a woman between 50 and 59 years old in good health. The sequenced material came from blood T cells: a sorted CD56 or NKG2C T cell subset, CD4+ or CD8+ T cells, or bulk PBMC T cells (not recorded which). The CDR3 is CASSSPGRVMYGYTF.